The 3 T cell receptor beta chains listed next were all sequenced from one sample in a study of OX40 agonist ivuxolimab in advanced cancers. Only in-frame clones appear in the TCRdb table, and some are missing; sequencing was by immunoSEQ multiplex PCR. The sample includes 25,000 to 35,000 clones, approximately 84% seen only once; the top ten take approximately 21%. The source material was CD4+ or CD8+ T cells sorted from blood, sampled in a trial of the OX40 agonist ivuxolimab. Receptor source: an adult with an advanced solid tumor such as melanoma, head and neck, liver or kidney cancer.

The chain carries TRBV9 and TRBJ2-7, with 8 positions matching TRBD2. V lost 4 bases and J lost 5; bases outside the gene matches: 8. The CDR3 is made up of 14 amino acids. Germline V gives CDR1 SGDLS, CDR2 YYNGEE. The CDR3 nucleotides read TGTGCCAGCAGCTCAGAGCGGGAGCGTGACGAGCAGTACTTC. Translation gives CASSSERERDEQYF.

The chain joins TRBV19 to TRBJ1-2, with TRBD1 matching 12 bases. Germline assignment: CDR1 LNHDA and CDR2 SQIVND (reference sequence). V shed 6 bases and J 8 bases; nucleotides not matched to a gene: 7. CDR3 length equals 14 residues. The CDR3 is CASSLRDRGLGYTF. CDR3 in DNA: TGTGCCAGTAGCTTACGGGACAGGGGGCTCGGCTACACCTTC.

The V and J genes are TRBV21-1 and TRBJ2-1; TRBD2, the table's D call, lacks a check against the DNA. TRBV21-1 has pseudogene status. The CDR3 spans 18 residues. In nucleotides, the CDR3 is TGTGCCAGCAGCAAATTCGGGGCTAGCGGGGGGGTAGGAAATGAGCAGTTCTTC. Its translation is CASSKFGASGGVGNEQFF.